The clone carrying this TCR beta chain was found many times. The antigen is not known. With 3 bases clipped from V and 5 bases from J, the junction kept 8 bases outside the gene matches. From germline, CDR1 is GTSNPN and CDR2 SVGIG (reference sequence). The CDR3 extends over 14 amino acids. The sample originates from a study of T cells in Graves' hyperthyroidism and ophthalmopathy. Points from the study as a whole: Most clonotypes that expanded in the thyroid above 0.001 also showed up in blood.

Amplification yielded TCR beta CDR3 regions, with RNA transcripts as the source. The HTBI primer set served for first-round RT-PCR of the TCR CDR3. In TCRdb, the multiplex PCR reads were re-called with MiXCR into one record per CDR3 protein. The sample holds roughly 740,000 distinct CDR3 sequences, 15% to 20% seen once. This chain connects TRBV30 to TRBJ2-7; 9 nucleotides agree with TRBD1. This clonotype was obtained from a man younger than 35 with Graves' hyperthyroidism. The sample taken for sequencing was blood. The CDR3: CAWRHTGGIDEQYF. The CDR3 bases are TGTGCCTGGAGGCATACAGGGGGCATCGACGAGCAGTACTTC.